Sequencing of this T cell receptor beta chain was carried out in a study of early T cells in non-severe SARS-CoV-2 infection. TCRdb reprocessed the 5' RACE reads via MiXCR and lists one record per CDR3 protein. The data contain 40,000 to 45,000 distinct CDR3 sequences, 9.5% to 15% of them singletons. After removal of 1 base from V and 0 bases from J, the junction contained 8 bases not matched to a gene. Germline CDR1 MGHRA, CDR2 YSYEKL. CDR3 length: 18 amino acids. Many counts were recorded for this clonotype. Sequencing was done on a sample of whole blood. The clonotype originates from an adult who was a healthcare worker with PCR-confirmed SARS-CoV-2 infection or an uninfected control (not recorded which). V and J are TRBV4-1 and TRBJ1-5; 8 bases line up with TRBD1. This CDR3 is CASSQGVRGTGSNQPQHF. The CDR3 DNA follows: TGCGCCAGCAGCCAAGGGGTGCGAGGGACAGGTAGCAATCAGCCCCAGCATTTT.